This T cell receptor (beta chain) derives from a study of blood T cell repertoires in COVID-19 (dated by TCRdb to 2019 to 2021). Context from the whole study: Samples covering the acute and convalescent phases of COVID-19 were provided by collaborators in the United States, Italy and Spain. The material from the prospective study consisted of cDNA or gDNA derived from T cells, B-cell-depleted T cells, or PBMCs. The dataset comprised deeply sampled blood TCRbeta repertoires from subjects exposed to, actively infected with, or recovered from COVID-19. The repertoires were released in a freely available public database meant as a resource for research on the immune response to SARS-CoV-2. Samples came from the ongoing ImmuneRACE study (first 160 participants) plus 1,254 subjects from 6 global collaborators. Sample metadata almost always included a de-identified subject ID, COVID-19 status, age in years and sex. Where available, HLA class I and class II types were taken from metadata supplied by the sample provider and were not determined by assay-based typing. What the authors observed across the whole study: The quantity of clinical and demographic metadata differed by source and by participant and was supplied without curation.

The immunoSEQ Assay, a bias-controlled multiplex PCR, was used to amplify TCRbeta CDR3 regions from genomic DNA. The study's processing was this. The number of nucleated cells in each sample was estimated from the amplification of reference gene primers within the assay. To quantify the absolute abundance of each unique TCRbeta CDR3 rearrangement, sequence reads were collapsed and filtered. For each sample, productive Simpson clonality was calculated by taking the square root of Simpson's diversity index across productive rearrangements. TCRdb's version of the immuneACCESS table is confined to in-frame rearrangements and falls short of the full clone set. An unresolved V gene accounts for under half of the shortfall where checked; the remainder is of unknown origin. That table supplies the V and J calls and clone size; D and trimming were determined from the DNA. Counted in this sample were some 300,000 clones; about nine tenths of them appeared once. 5.5% to 7% of the sample rests with the top ten.

Including the terminal cysteine and phenylalanine, the CDR3 comprises 15 residues. The sequence is cut down to CDR3 DNA, 45 bases in frame from base 1. V lost 5 bases and J lost 1 base, and the count of bases not matched to a germline gene is 8. The germline V gene encodes CDR1 MDHEN and CDR2 SYDVKM. Samples from volunteer blood donors who had recovered from COVID-19 were contributed by a second Seattle source. Whole blood was collected in K2EDTA tubes by collaborating institutions according to the institutions' own protocols. Collaborator samples were shipped for TCRbeta analysis as frozen whole blood, isolated PBMCs, or DNA extracted from either sample type. Points on this clone: Its specific antigen is unknown. No much larger clone exists at a distance of one base, and base qualities are not known.

The receptor was isolated from a woman under 40 who had recovered from COVID-19. Sample: peripheral blood. The chain uses TRBV28 and TRBJ2-7; 7 central nucleotides agree with TRBD1. At the DNA level, the sequence is TGTGCCAGCAGTCAAGCGACAGGGAGTTCCTACGAGCAGTACTTC. Translation gives CASSQATGSSYEQYF.